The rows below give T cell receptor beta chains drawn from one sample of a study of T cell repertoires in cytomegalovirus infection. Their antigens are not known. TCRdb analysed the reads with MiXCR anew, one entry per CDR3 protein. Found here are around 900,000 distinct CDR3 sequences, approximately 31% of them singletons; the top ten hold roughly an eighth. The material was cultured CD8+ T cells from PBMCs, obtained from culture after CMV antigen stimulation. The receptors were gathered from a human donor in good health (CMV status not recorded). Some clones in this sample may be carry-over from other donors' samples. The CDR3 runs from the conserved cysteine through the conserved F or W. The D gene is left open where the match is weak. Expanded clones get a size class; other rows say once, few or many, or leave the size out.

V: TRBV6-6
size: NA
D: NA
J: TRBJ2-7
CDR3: CASTMTGLESYEQYF
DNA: TGTGCCAGCACTATGACGGGACTGGAATCCTACGAGCAGTACTTC

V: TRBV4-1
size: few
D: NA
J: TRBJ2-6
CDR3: CASSLRHSGANVLTF
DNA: TGCGCCAGCAGCCTTCGACACTCTGGGGCCAACGTCCTGACTTTC

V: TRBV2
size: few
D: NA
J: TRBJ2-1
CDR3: CARKHGGAYNEQFF
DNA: TGTGCCAGGAAACATGGGGGCGCCTACAATGAGCAGTTCTTC

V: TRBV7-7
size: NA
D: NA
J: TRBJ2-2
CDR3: CASSPEIGTVNTGELFF
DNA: TGTGCTAGCAGCCCCGAGATAGGGACGGTGAACACCGGGGAGCTGTTTTTT

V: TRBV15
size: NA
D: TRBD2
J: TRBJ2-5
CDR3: CATSVSGVQETQYF
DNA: TGTGCCACCAGCGTGAGCGGGGTACAAGAGACCCAGTACTTC

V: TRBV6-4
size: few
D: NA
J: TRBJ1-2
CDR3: CASRRTDSNYGYTF
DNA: TGTGCCAGCAGGCGGACAGATTCGAACTATGGCTACACCTTC

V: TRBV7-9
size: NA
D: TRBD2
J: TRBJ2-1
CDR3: CASIPASGLNNEQFF
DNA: TGTGCCAGCATCCCCGCTAGCGGGTTGAACAATGAGCAGTTCTTC

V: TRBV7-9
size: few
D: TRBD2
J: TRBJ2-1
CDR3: CASSPKPGLAGGLSYNEQFF
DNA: TGTGCCAGCAGCCCTAAACCGGGACTAGCGGGGGGCCTCTCCTACAATGAGCAGTTCTTC

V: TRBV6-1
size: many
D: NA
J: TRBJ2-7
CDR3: CASKFGGGPSSYEQYF
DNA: TGTGCCAGCAAGTTTGGGGGGGGCCCCAGCTCCTACGAGCAGTACTTC

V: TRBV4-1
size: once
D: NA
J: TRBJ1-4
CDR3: CASSQTIARGGEKLFF
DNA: TGCGCCAGCAGCCAAACTATTGCTAGGGGAGGCGAAAAACTGTTTTTT

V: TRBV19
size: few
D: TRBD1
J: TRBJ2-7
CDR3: CASSITGDYEQYF
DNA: TGTGCCAGTAGTATTACAGGGGACTACGAGCAGTACTTC

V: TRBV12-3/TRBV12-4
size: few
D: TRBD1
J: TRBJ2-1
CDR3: CASSFWPGQGEYNEQFF
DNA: TGTGCCAGCAGTTTCTGGCCGGGACAGGGAGAATACAATGAGCAGTTCTTC

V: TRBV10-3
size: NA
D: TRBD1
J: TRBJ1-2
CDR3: CAISDGTGGKSANYGYTF
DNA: TGTGCCATCAGTGACGGGACAGGCGGGAAATCAGCTAACTATGGCTACACCTTC

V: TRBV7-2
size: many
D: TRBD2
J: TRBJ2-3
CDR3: CASSRGGLAGATDTQYF
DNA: TGTGCCAGCAGCCGAGGTGGACTAGCGGGGGCCACAGATACGCAGTATTTT

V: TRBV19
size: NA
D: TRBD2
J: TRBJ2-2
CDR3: CAVQGLAGAMGELFF
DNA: TGTGCCGTCCAGGGACTAGCGGGGGCCATGGGGGAGCTGTTTTTT

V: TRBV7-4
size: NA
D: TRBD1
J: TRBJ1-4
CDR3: CVSSGRQGFNEKLFF
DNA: TGTGTCAGCAGCGGCAGACAGGGGTTTAATGAAAAACTGTTTTTT

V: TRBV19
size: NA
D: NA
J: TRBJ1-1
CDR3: CASRQGAHTEAFF
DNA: TGTGCCAGTAGGCAAGGAGCCCACACTGAAGCTTTCTTT

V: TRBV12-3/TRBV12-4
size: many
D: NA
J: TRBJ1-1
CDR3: CASSLNQGNTEAFF
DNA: TGTGCCAGCAGTTTAAACCAAGGGAACACTGAAGCTTTCTTT

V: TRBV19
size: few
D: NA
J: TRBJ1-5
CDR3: CASSIIGVSNQPQHF
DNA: TGTGCCAGTAGTATAATAGGGGTAAGCAATCAGCCCCAGCATTTT

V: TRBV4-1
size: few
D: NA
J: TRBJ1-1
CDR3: CASSQDEEGGMNTEAFF
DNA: TGCGCCAGCAGCCAAGATGAGGAGGGTGGCATGAACACTGAAGCTTTCTTT

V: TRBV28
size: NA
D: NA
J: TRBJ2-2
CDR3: CASSLYREATGELFF
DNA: TGTGCCAGCAGTTTATACAGGGAGGCCACCGGGGAGCTGTTTTTT

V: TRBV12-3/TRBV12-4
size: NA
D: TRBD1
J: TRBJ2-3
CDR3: CASSLTGYHSTDTQYF
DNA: TGTGCCAGCAGTTTGACAGGGTACCATAGCACAGATACGCAGTATTTT

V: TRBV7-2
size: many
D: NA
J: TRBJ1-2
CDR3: CASSLAREGAYGYTF
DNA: TGTGCCAGCAGCTTAGCGCGGGAAGGAGCCTATGGCTACACCTTC

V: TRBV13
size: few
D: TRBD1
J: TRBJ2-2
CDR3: CASSWATGTTGELFF
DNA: TGTGCCAGCAGCTGGGCGACAGGGACGACCGGGGAGCTGTTTTTT

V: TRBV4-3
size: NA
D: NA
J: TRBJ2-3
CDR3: CASSQVASLGQGSTDTQYF
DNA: TGCGCCAGCAGCCAAGTGGCATCGTTGGGCCAGGGCTCTACAGATACGCAGTATTTT

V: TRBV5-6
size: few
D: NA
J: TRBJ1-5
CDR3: CASSSFYSNQPQHF
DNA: TGTGCCAGCAGCTCATTCTATAGCAATCAGCCCCAGCATTTT

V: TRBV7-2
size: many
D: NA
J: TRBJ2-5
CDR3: CASSSTGWETQYF
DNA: TGTGCCAGCAGCTCTACAGGGTGGGAGACCCAGTACTTC

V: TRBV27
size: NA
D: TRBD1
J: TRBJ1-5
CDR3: CASSTGGGQWPQHF
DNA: TGTGCCAGCAGTACAGGGGGCGGGCAATGGCCCCAGCATTTT

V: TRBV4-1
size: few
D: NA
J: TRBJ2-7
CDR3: CASSQVAGTPYEQYF
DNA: TGCGCCAGCAGCCAAGTAGCAGGGACTCCCTACGAGCAGTACTTC

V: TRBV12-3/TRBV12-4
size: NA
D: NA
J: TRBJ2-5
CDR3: CASSFEPTRMGAGGGETQYF
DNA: TGTGCCAGCAGTTTTGAGCCGACCCGAATGGGGGCCGGGGGAGGCGAGACCCAGTACTTC

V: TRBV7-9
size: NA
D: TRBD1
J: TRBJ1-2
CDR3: CASSHGTGIGYGYTF
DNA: TGTGCCAGCAGCCACGGGACAGGTATTGGCTATGGCTACACCTTC

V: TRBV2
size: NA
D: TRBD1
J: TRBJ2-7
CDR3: CASTLDRGSPYEQYF
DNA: TGTGCCAGCACTCTGGACAGGGGAAGCCCCTACGAGCAGTACTTC

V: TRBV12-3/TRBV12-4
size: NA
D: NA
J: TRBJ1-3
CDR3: CASRTSSGNTIYF
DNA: TGTGCCAGCAGGACAAGCTCTGGAAACACCATATATTTT

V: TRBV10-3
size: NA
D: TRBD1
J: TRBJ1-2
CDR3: CAISPRRDREGYTF
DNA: TGTGCCATCAGTCCCAGGCGGGACAGGGAAGGCTACACCTTC

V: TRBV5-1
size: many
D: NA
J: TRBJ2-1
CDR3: CASKGEGQFF
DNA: TGCGCCAGCAAGGGAGAGGGGCAGTTCTTC

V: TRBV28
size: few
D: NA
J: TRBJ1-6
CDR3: CASSGRLEANSPLHF
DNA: TGTGCCAGCAGTGGACGATTGGAGGCTAATTCACCCCTCCACTTT

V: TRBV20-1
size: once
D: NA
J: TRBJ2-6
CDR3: CSAGGPSRLTGANVLTF
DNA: TGCAGTGCTGGGGGCCCGTCTAGACTAACTGGGGCCAACGTCCTGACTTTC

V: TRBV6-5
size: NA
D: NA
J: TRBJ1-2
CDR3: CASSYSTDSGAGYTF
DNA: TGTGCCAGCAGTTACTCGACGGACTCAGGGGCTGGCTACACCTTC

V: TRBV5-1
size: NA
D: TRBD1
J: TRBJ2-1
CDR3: CASSLTRGPHNEQFF
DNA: TGCGCCAGCAGCTTGACTAGGGGGCCTCACAATGAGCAGTTCTTC

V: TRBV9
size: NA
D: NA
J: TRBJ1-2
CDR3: CASSVAESGNPNGYTF
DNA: TGTGCCAGCAGCGTAGCGGAGTCAGGGAACCCCAATGGCTACACCTTC

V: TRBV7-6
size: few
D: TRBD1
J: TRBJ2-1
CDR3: CASRSDRDEQFF
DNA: TGTGCCAGCAGATCGGACAGGGATGAGCAGTTCTTC

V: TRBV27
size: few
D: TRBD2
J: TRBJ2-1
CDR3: CASSFGLAGIYNEQFF
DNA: TGTGCCAGCAGTTTCGGACTAGCGGGGATCTACAATGAGCAGTTCTTC

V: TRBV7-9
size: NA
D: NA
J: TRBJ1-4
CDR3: CASSSSGGPSGKLFF
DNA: TGTGCCAGCAGCTCCTCGGGGGGGCCAAGTGGAAAACTGTTTTTT

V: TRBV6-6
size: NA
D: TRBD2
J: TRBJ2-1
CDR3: CATQGLAGENEQFF
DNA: TGTGCCACCCAGGGGCTAGCGGGGGAGAATGAGCAGTTCTTC

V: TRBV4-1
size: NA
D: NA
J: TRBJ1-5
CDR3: CASSQRWGVLNQPQHF
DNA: TGCGCCAGCAGCCAACGGTGGGGGGTTCTCAATCAGCCCCAGCATTTT

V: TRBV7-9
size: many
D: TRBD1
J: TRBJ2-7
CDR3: CASSKDRGGEQYF
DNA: TGTGCCAGCAGCAAAGACAGGGGTGGCGAGCAGTACTTC

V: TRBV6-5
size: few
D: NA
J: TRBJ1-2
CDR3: CASSGGGSNYGYTF
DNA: TGTGCCAGCAGCGGGGGGGGATCTAACTATGGCTACACCTTC

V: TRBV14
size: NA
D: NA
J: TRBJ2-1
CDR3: CASSQLRQGGYYNEQFF
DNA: TGTGCCAGCAGCCAACTCCGGCAGGGGGGTTACTACAATGAGCAGTTCTTC

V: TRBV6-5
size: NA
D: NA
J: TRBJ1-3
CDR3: CASSPFGFGGNTIYF
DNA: TGTGCCAGCAGCCCGTTCGGTTTCGGTGGAAACACCATATATTTT

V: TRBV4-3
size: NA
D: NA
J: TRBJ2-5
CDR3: CASSQDLTGLGGETQYF
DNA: TGCGCCAGCAGCCAAGATCTTACCGGGCTTGGGGGGGAGACCCAGTACTTC

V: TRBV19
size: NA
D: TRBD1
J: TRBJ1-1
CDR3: CASIAGTGYTEAFF
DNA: TGTGCCAGTATCGCCGGGACAGGGTACACTGAAGCTTTCTTT

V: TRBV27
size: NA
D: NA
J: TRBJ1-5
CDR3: CASSFLIGDQPQHF
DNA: TGTGCCAGCAGTTTCCTCATCGGGGATCAGCCCCAGCATTTT

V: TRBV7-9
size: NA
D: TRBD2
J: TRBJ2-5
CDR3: CASSSLAGGKETQYF
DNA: TGTGCCAGCAGTTCGCTAGCGGGGGGTAAAGAGACCCAGTACTTC

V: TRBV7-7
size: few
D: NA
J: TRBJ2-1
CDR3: CASSLDTGPPNEQFF
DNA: TGTGCTAGCAGCCTTGACACGGGGCCTCCAAATGAGCAGTTCTTC

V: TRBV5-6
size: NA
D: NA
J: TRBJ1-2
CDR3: CASSQVPDPDDYGYTF
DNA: TGTGCCAGCAGCCAAGTACCTGACCCGGATGACTATGGCTACACCTTC

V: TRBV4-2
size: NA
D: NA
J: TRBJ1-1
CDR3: CASSPPGTRQDFEAFF
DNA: TGTGCCAGCAGCCCCCCCGGGACAAGGCAAGACTTTGAAGCTTTCTTT

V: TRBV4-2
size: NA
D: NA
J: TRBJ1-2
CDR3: CASSQEGGGAGYGYTF
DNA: TGTGCCAGCAGCCAAGAAGGGGGTGGGGCGGGGTATGGCTACACCTTC

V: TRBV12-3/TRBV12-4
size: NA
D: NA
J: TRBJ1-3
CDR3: CASIDTSSGNTIYF
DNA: TGTGCCAGCATTGACACCTCCTCTGGAAACACCATATATTTT

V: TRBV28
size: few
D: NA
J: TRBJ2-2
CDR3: CASATGFPNTGELFF
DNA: TGTGCCAGCGCAACAGGCTTTCCCAACACCGGGGAGCTGTTTTTT

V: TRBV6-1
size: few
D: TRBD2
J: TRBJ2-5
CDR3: CASSSLAGVLQETQYF
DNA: TGTGCCAGCAGTTCCCTAGCGGGGGTGCTACAAGAGACCCAGTACTTC